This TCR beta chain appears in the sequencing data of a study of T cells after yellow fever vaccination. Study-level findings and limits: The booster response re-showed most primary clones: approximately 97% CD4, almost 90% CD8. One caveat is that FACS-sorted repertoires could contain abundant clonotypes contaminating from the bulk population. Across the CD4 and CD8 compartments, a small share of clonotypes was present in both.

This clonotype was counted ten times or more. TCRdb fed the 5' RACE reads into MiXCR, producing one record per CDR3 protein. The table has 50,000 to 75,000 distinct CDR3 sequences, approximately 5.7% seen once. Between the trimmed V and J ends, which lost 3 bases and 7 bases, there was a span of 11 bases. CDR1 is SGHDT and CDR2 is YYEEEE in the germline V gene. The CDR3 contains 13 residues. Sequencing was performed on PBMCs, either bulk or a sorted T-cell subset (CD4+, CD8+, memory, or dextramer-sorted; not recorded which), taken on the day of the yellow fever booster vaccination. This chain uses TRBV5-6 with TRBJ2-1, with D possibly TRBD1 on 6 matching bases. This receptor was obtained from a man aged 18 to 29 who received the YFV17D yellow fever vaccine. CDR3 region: CASSSGQLNEQFF. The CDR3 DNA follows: TGTGCCAGCAGCTCCGGACAGCTAAATGAGCAGTTCTTC.